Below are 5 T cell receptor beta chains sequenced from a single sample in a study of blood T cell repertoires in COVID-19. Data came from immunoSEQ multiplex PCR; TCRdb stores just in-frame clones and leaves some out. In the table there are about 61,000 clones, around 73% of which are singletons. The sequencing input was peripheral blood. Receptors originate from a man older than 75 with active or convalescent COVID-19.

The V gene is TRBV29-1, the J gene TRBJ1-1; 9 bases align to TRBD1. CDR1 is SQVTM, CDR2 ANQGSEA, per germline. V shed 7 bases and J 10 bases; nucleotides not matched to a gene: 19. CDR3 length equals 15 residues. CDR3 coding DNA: TGCAGCGCCTCCCCATCCGGGACAGGGACGGTTAGAGCTTTCTTT. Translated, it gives CSASPSGTGTVRAFF.

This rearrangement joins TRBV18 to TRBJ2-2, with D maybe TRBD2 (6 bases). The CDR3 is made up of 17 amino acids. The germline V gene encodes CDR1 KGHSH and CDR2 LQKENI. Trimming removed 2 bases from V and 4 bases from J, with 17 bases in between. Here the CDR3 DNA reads TGTGCCAGCTCACCAAATATGGACGGAGCGGGCACCGGGGAGCTGTTTTTT. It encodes CASSPNMDGAGTGELFF.

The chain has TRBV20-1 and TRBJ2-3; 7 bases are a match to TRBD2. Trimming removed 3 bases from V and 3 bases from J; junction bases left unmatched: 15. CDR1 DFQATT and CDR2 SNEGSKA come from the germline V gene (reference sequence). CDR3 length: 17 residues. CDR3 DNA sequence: TGCAGTGCTAGTCGTTCTGGGGCGGGAGTTATGACAGATACGCAGTATTTT. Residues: CSASRSGAGVMTDTQYF.

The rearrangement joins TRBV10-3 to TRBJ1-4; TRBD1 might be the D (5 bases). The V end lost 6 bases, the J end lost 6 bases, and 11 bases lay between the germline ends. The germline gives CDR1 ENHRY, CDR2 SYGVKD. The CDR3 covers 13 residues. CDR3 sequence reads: CAISSGSDEKLFF. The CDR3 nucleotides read TGTGCCATCAGCTCAGGGTCGGATGAAAAACTGTTTTTT.

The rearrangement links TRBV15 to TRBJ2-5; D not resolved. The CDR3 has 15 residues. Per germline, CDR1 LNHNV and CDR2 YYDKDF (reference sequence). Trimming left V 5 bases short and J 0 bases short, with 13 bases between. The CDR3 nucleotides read TGTGCCACCAGCTCACAATCATCGTACCAAGAGACCCAGTACTTC. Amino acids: CATSSQSSYQETQYF.